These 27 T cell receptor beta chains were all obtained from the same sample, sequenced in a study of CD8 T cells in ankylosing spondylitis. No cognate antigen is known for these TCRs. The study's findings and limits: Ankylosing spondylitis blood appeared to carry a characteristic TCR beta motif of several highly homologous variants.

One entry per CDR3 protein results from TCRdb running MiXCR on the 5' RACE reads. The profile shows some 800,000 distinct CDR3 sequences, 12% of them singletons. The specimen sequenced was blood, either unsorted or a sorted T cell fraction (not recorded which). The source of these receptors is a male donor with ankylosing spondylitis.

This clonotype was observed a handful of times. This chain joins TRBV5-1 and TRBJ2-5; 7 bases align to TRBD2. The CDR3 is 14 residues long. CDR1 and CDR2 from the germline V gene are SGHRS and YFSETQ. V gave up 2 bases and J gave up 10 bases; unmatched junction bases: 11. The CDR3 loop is CASSLSPDSGDQYF. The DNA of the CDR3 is TGCGCCAGCAGCTTAAGTCCCGACAGCGGGGACCAGTACTTC.

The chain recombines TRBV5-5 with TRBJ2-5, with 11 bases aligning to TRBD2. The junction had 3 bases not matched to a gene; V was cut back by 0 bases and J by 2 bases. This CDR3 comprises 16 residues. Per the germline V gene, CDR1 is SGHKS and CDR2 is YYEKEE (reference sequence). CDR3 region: CASSLALAGAQETQYF. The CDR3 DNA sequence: TGTGCCAGCAGCTTGGCACTAGCGGGGGCTCAAGAGACCCAGTACTTC. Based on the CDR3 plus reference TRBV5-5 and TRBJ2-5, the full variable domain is DAGVTQSPTHLIKTRGQQVTLRCSPISGHKSVSWYQQVLGQGPQFIFQYYEKEERGRGNFPDRFSARQFPNYSSELNVNALLLGDSALYLCASSLALAGAQETQYFGPGTRLLVL.

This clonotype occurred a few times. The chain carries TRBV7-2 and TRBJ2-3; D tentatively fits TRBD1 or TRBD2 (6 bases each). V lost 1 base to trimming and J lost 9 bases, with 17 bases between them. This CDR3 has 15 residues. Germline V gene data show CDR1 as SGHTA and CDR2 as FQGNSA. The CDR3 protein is CASSLDSSEGVTQYF. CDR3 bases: TGTGCCAGCAGCTTAGACAGCTCGGAGGGGGTGACGCAGTATTTT.

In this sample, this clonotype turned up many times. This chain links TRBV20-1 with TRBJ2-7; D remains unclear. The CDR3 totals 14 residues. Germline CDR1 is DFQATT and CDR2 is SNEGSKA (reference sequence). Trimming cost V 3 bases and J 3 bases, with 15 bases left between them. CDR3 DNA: TGCAGTGCTAGGGGTTTTCAGGACCTCTACGAGCAGTACTTC. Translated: CSARGFQDLYEQYF.

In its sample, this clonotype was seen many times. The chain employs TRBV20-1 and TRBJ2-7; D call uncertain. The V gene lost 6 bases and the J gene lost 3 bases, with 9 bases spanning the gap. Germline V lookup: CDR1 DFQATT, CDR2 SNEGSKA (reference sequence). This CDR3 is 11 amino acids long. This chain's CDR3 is CSASRVYEQYF. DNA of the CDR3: TGCAGTGCCAGCCGGGTCTACGAGCAGTACTTC.

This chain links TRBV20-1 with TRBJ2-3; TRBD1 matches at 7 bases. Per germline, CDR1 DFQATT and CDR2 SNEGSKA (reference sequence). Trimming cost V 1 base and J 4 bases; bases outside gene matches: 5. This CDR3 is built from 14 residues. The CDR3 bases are TGCAGTGCTAGAGTCGGGACAGCGGCAGATACGCAGTATTTT. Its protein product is CSARVGTAADTQYF.

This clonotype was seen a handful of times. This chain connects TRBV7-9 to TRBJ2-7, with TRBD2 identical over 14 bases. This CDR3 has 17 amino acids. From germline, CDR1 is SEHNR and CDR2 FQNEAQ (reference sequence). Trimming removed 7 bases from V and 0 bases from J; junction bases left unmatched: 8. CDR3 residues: CASTVGLAGVISYEQYF. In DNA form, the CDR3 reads TGTGCCAGCACCGTGGGACTAGCGGGAGTAATCTCCTACGAGCAGTACTTC.

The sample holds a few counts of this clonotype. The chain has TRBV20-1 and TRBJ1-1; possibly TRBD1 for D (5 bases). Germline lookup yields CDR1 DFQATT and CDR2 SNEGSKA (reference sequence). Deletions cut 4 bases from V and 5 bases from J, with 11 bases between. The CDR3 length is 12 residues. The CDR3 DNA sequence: TGCAGTGCTATCCCGGGGGTTACTGAAGCTTTCTTT. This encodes CSAIPGVTEAFF.

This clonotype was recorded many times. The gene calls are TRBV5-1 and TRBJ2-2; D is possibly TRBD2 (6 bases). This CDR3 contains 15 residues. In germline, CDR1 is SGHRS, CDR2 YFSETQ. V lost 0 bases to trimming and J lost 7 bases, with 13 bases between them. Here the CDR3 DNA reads TGCGCCAGCAGCTTGGTCGCGGGATCGGGCGGGGAGCTGTTTTTT. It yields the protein CASSLVAGSGGELFF.

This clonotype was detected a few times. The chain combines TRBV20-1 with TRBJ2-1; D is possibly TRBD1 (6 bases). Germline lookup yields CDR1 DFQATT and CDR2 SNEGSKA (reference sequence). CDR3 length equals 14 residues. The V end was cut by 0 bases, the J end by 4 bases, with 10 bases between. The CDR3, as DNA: TGCAGTGCTAGAGATTGGCAGGGGTACAATGAGCAGTTCTTC. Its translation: CSARDWQGYNEQFF.

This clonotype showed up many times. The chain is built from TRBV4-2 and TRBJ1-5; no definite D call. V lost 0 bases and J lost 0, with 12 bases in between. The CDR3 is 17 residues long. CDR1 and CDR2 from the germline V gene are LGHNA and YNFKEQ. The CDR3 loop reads CASSQEGWGYSNQPQHF. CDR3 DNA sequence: TGTGCCAGCAGCCAAGAAGGTTGGGGTTATAGCAATCAGCCCCAGCATTTT.

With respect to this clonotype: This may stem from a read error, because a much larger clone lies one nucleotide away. The CDR3 sequence: CASSIQAYEQYF. CDR3 DNA: TGTGCCAGCAGCATACAAGCCTACGAGCAGTACTTC. The chain has TRBV11-2 and TRBJ2-7; D remains unclear. V was trimmed by 5 bases and J by 2 bases, leaving 7 bases between them. CDR1 and CDR2 from the germline V gene are SGHAT and FQNNGV. CDR3 size: 12 residues.

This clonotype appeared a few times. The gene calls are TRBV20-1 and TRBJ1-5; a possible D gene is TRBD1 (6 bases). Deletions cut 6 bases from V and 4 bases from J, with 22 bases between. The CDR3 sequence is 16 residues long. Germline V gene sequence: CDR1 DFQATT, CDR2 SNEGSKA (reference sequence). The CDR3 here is CSATVRGRGRNQPQHF. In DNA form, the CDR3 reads TGCAGTGCCACAGTCAGAGGCAGGGGACGAAATCAGCCCCAGCATTTT.

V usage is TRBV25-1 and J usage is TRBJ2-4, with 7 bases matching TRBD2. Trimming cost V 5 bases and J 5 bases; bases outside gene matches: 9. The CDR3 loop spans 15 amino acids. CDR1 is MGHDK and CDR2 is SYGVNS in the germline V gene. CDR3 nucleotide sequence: TGTGCCAGCAGTTGGAGCAGGGAGGGTGAAAACATTCAGTACTTC. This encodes CASSWSREGENIQYF. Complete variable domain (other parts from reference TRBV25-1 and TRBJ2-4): EADIYQTPRYLVIGTGKKITLECSQTMGHDKMYWYQQDPGMELHLIHYSYGVNSTEKGDLSSESTVSRIRTEHFPLTLESARPSHTSQYLCASSWSREGENIQYFGAGTRLSVL.

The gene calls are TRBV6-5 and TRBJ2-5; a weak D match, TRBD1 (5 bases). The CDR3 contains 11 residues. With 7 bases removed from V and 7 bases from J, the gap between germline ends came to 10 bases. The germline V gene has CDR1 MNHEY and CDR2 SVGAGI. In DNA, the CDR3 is TGTGCCAGCATTGCACAGGCGACCCAGTACTTC. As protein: CASIAQATQYF.

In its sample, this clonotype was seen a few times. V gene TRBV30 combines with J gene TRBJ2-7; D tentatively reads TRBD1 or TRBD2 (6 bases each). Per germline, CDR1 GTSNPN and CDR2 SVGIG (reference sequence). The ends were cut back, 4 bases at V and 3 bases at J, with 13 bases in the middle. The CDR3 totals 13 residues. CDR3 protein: CAWTGGSLYEQYF. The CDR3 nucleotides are TGTGCCTGGACCGGGGGCAGTCTCTACGAGCAGTACTTC. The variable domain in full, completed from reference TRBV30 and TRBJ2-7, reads SQTIHQWPATLVQPVGSPLSLECTVEGTSNPNLYWYRQAAGRGLQLLFYSVGIGQISSEVPQNLSASRPQDRQFILSSKKLLLSDSGFYLCAWTGGSLYEQYFGPGTRLTVT.

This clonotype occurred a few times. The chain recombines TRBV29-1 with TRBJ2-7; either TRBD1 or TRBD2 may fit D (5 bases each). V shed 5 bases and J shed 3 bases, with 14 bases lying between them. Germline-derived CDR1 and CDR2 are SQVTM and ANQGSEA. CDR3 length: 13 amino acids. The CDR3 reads CSVLRDGDYEQYF. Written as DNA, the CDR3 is TGCAGCGTTCTCCGGGACGGAGACTACGAGCAGTACTTC.

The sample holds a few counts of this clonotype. CDR3 in amino acids: CASSFRGQGFFSYNEQFF. The CDR3 region has the DNA TGCGCCAGCAGCTTTAGGGGACAGGGATTTTTCTCCTACAATGAGCAGTTCTTC. The rearrangement links TRBV5-1 to TRBJ2-1, with TRBD1 identical over 9 bases. Trimming removed 2 bases from V and 0 bases from J; junction bases left unmatched: 9. Germline-derived CDR1 and CDR2 are SGHRS and YFSETQ. The CDR3 totals 18 residues.

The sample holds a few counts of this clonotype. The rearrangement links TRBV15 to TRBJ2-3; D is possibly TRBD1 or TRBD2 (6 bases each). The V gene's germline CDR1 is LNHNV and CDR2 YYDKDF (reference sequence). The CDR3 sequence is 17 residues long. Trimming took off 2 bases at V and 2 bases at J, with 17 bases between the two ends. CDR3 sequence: CATSRNRDGGITDTQYF. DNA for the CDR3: TGTGCCACCAGCAGAAACAGGGACGGGGGCATCACAGATACGCAGTATTTT. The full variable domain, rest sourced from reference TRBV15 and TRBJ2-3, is DAMVIQNPRYQVTQFGKPVTLSCSQTLNHNVMYWYQQKSSQAPKLLFHYYDKDFNNEADTPDNFQSRRPNTSFCFLDIRSPGLGDTAMYLCATSRNRDGGITDTQYFGPGTRLTVL.

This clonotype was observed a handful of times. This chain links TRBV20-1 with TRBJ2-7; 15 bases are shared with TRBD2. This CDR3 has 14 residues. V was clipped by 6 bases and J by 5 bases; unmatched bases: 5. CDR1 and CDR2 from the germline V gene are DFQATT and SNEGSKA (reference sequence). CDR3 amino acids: CSAYGTSGRNEQYF. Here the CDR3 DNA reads TGCAGTGCCTATGGGACTAGCGGGAGGAACGAGCAGTACTTC.

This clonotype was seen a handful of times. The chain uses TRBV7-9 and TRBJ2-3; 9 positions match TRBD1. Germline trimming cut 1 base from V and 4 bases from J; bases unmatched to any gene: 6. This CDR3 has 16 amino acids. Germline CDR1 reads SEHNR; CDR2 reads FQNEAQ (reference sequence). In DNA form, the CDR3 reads TGTGCCAGCAGCTTAGGAGGGACAGGGTCAGCAGATACGCAGTATTTT. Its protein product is CASSLGGTGSADTQYF.

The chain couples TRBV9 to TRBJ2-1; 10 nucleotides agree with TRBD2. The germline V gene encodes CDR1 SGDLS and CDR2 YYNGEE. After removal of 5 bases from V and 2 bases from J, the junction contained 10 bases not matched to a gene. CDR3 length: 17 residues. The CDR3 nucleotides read TGTGCCAGCAGTCGTGAAAGCGGGAGGGCTGCCTACAATGAGCAGTTCTTC. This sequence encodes CASSRESGRAAYNEQFF.

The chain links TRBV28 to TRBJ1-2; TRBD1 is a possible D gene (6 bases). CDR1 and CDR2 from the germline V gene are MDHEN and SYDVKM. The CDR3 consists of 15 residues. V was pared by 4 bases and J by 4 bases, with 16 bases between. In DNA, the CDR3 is TGTGCCAGCAGTTCGACAGGCCTCGGCGGCTATGGCTACACCTTC. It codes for CASSSTGLGGYGYTF.

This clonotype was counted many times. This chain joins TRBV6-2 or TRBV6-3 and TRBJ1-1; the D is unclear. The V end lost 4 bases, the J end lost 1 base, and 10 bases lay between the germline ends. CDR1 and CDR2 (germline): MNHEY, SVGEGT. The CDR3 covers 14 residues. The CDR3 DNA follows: TGTGCCAGCAGTTCCGGACGGGAGAACACTGAAGCTTTCTTT. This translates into CASSSGRENTEAFF.

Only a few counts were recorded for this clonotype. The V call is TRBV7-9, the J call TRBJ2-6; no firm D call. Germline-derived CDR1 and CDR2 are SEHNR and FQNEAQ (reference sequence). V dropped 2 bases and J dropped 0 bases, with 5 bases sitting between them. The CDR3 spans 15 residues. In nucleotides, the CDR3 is TGTGCCAGCAGCTTATCCGCCTCTGGGGCCAACGTCCTGACTTTC. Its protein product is CASSLSASGANVLTF.

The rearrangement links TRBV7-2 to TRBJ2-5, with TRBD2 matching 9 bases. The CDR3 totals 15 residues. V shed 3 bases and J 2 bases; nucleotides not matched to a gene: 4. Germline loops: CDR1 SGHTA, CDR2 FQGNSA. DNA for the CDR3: TGTGCCAGCAGCTTTCAGCGGGGGGCGCAAGAGACCCAGTACTTC. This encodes CASSFQRGAQETQYF.

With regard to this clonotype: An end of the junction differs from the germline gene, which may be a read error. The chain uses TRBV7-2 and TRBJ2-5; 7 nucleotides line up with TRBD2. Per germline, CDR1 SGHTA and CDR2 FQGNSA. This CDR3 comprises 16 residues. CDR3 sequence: CASSFSMGGPQGTQYF. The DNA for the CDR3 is TGTGCCAGCAGCTTCTCGATGGGAGGGCCGCAAGGGACCCAGTACTTC.